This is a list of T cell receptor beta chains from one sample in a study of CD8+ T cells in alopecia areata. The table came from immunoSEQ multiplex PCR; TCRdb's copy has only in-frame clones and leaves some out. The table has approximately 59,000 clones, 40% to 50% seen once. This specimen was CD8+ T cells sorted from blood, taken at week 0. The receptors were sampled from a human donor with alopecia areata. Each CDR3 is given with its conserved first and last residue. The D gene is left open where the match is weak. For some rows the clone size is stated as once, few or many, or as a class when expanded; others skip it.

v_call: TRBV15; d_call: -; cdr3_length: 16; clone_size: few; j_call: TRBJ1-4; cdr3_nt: TGTGCCACCAGCAGAGATAGTCCCAATTGGAATGAAAAACTGTTTTTT; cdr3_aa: CATSRDSPNWNEKLFF
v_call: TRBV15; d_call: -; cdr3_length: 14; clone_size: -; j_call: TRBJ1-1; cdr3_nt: TGTGCCACCAGCCCCGCCGGGCTAAACACTGAAGCTTTCTTT; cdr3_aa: CATSPAGLNTEAFF
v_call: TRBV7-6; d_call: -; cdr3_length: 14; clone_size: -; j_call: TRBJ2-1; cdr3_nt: TGTGCCAGCAGCTCCACTAATGGGGGGACAGAGCAGTTCTTC; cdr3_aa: CASSSTNGGTEQFF
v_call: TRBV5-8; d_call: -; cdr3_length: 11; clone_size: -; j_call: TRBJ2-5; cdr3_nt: TGTGCCAGCAGCTGGCGAGAGACCCAGTACTTC; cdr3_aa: CASSWRETQYF
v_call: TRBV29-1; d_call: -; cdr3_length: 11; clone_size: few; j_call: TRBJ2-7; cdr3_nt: TGCAGCGTTGAAGGGGGCGACGAGCAGTACTTC; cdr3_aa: CSVEGGDEQYF
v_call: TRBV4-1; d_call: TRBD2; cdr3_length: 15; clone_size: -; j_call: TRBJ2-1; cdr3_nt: TGCGCCAGCAGCGGCTGGACTAGCTCGGGGAATGAGCAGTTCTTC; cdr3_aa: CASSGWTSSGNEQFF
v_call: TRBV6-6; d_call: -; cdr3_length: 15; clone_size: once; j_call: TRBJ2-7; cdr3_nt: TGTGCCAGCAGCCCTCGGCAGGGCCCGTCCTACGAGCAGTACTTC; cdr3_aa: CASSPRQGPSYEQYF
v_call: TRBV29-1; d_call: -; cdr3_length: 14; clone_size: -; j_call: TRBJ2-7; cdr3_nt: TGCAGCGCCACTGAATGGGACCGGTCCTACGAGCAGTACTTC; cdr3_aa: CSATEWDRSYEQYF
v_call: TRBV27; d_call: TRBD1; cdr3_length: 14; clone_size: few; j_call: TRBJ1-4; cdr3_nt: TGTGCCAGCAGTTCGACAGGGGGAGGTGAAAAACTGTTTTTT; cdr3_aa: CASSSTGGGEKLFF
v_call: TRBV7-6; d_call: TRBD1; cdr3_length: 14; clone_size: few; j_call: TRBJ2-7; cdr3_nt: TGTGCCAGCAGCTTACGAGGGGGCGAGTACGAGCAGTACTTC; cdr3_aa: CASSLRGGEYEQYF
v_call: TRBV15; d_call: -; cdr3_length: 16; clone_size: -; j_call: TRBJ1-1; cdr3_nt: TGTGCCACCAGCAGAGCGGGGGGGGATATGAACACTGAAGCTTTCTTT; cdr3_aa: CATSRAGGDMNTEAFF
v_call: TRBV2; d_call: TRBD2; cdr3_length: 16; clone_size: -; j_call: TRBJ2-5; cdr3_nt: TGTGCCAGCAGTGTAACCGGACTAGCGAGCCAAGAGACCCAGTACTTC; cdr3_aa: CASSVTGLASQETQYF
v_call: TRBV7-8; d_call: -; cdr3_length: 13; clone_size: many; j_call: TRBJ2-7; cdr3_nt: TGTGCCAGCAGCTTGGAGGGTTCGGACGAGCAGTACTTC; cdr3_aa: CASSLEGSDEQYF
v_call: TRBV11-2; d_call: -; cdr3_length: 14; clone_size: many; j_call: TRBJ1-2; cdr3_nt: TGTGCCAGCAGTCAATTCGACAGGCCCTATGGCTACACCTTC; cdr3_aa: CASSQFDRPYGYTF
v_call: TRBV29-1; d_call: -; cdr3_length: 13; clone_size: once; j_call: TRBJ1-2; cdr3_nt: TGCAGCGTTGAAGCTCGCCTCCTGGGAGGCTACACCTTC; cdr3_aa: CSVEARLLGGYTF
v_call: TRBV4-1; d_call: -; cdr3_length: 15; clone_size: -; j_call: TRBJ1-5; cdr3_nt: TGCGCCAGCAGCCGCCAAAGCGGCGAAAATCAGCCCCAGCATTTT; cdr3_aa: CASSRQSGENQPQHF
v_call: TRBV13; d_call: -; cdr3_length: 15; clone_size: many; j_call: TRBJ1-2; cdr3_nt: TGTGCCAGCAGTGAAGAGGGGAAGCCTAACTATGGCTACACCTTC; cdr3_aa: CASSEEGKPNYGYTF
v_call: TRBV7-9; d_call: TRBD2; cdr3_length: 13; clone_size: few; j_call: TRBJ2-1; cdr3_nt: TGTGCCAGCAGCGCTAGCGGGCTTATGGAGCAGTTCTTC; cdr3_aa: CASSASGLMEQFF
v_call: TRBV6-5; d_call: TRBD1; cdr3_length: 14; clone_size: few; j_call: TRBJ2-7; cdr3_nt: TGTGCCAGCAGTTCGGGACAGGGAGTCTACGAGCAGTACTTC; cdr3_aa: CASSSGQGVYEQYF
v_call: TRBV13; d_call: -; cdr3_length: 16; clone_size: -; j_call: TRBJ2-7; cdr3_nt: TGTGCCAGCAGCTCGGGACTCCCATTCGGGCCCTACGAGCAGTACTTC; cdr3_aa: CASSSGLPFGPYEQYF
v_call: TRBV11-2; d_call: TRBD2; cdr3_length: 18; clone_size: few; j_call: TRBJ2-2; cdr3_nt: TGTGCCAGCAGCCCACGGGCCGGGACTAGCGGGGACACCGGGGAGCTGTTTTTT; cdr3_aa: CASSPRAGTSGDTGELFF
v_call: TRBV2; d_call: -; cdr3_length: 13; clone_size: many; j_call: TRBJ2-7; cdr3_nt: TGTGCCAGCAGTGAGAGGGCAGCCGACGAGCAGTACTTC; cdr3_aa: CASSERAADEQYF
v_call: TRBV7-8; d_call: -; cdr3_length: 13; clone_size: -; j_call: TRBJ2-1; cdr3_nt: TGTGCCAGCAGCTTATTGGGCTCAAGTGAGCAGTTCTTC; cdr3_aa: CASSLLGSSEQFF
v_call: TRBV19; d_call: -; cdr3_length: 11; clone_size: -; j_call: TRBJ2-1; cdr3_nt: TGTGCCAGCCGGAAAAACAATGAGCAGTTCTTC; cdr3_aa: CASRKNNEQFF
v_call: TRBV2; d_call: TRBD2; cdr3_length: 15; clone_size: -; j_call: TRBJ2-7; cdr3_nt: TGTGCCAGCAGTAAGAAGGCGGGAGTAGTTTACGAGCAGTACTTC; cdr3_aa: CASSKKAGVVYEQYF
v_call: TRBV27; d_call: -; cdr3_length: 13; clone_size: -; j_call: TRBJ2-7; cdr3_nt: TGTGCCAGCGCCGTTGGACAGCTTCGGGAGCAGTACTTC; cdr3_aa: CASAVGQLREQYF
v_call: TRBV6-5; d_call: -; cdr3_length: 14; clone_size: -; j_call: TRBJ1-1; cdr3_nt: TGTGCCAGCAGTTACTCCGGTGTGAACACTGAAGCTTTCTTT; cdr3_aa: CASSYSGVNTEAFF
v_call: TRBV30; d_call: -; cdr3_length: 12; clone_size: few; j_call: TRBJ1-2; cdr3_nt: TGTGCCTGGAATATGCTGAACTATGGCTACACCTTC; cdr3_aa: CAWNMLNYGYTF
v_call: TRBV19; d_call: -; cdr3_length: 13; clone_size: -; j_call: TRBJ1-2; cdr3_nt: TGTGCCAGTAGTATAGAGGCCTTCGGGGGCTACACCTTC; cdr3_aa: CASSIEAFGGYTF
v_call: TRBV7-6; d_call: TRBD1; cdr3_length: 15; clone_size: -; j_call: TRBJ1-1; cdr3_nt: TGTGCCAGCAGCTCGGGACAGGGACTGAACACTGAAGCTTTCTTT; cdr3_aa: CASSSGQGLNTEAFF
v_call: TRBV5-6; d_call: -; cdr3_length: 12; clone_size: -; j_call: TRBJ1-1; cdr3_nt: TGTGCCAGCAGCCTCGGCCGGTTTGAAGCTTTCTTT; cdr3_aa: CASSLGRFEAFF
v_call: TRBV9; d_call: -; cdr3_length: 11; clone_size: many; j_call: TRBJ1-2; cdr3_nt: TGTGCCAGCAGCGCTCTAGGTGGCTACACCTTC; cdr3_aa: CASSALGGYTF
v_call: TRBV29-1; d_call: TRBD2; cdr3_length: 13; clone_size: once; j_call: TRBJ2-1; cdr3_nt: TGCAGCATAGGCATGGGACTAGCAAATGAGCAGTTCTTC; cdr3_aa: CSIGMGLANEQFF
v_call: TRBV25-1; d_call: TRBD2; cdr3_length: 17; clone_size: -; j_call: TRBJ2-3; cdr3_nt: TGTGCCAGCAGTGATTCCGGGACTAGCGTGATCACAGATACGCAGTATTTT; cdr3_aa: CASSDSGTSVITDTQYF
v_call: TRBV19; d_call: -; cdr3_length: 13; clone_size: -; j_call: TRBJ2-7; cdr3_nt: TGTGCCAGTACTTCTTCGGGGACGAGCGAGCAGTACTTC; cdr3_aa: CASTSSGTSEQYF
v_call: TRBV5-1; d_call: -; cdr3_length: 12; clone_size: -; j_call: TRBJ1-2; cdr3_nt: TGCGCCAGCAGCCCCCGGGACACCGGAATCATCTTC; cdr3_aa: CASSPRDTGIIF
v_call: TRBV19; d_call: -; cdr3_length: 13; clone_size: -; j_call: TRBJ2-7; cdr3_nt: TGTGCCAGTAGTATGCTTTCCGGCTACGAGCAGTACTTC; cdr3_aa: CASSMLSGYEQYF
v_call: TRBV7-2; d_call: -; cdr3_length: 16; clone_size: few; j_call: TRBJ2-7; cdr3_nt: TGTGCCAGCAGCTTAGAGGGGGGTGGACGGATATACGAGCAGTACTTC; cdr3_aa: CASSLEGGGRIYEQYF
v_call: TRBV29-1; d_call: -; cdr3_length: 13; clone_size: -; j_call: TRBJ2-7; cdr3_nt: TGCAGCGTTGAATCCGGGGCTCCCTACGAGCAGTACTTC; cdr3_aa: CSVESGAPYEQYF
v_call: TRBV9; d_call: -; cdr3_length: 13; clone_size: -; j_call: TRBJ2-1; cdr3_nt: TGTGCCAGCAGCACCCCCCCCTACAATGAGCAGTTCTTC; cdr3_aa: CASSTPPYNEQFF
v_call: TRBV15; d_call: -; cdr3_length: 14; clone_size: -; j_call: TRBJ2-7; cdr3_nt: TGTGCCACCAGCAGAGAACGGTTCTCCTACGAGCAGTACTTC; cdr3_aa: CATSRERFSYEQYF
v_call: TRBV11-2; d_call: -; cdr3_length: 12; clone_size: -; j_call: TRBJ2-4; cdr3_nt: TGTGCCAGCAGCTATTCGGCAAACATTCAGTACTTC; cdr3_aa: CASSYSANIQYF
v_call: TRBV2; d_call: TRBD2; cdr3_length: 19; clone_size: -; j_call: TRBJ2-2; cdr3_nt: TGTGCCAGCAGTGATCCCCTACTAGCGTCGCCCCTCAACACCGGGGAGCTGTTTTTT; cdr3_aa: CASSDPLLASPLNTGELFF
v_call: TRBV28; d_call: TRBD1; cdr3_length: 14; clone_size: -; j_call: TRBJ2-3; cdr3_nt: TGTGCCAGCATCAAGGGGGCTAGGGCAGATACGCAGTATTTT; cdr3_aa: CASIKGARADTQYF
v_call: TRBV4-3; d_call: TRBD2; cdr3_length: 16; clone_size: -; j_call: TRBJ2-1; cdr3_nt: TGCGCCAGCAGCCAAGAGGGGACTAGCAGCTACAATGAGCAGTTCTTC; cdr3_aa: CASSQEGTSSYNEQFF
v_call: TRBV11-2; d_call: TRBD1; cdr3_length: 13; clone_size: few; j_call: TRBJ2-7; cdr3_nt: TGTGCCAGCAGCTTAGGGACAGGGATCGAGCAGTACTTC; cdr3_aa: CASSLGTGIEQYF
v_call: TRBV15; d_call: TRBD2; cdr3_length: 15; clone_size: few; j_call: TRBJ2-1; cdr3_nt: TGTGCCACCAGCAGAAAGTTAGCGGGAGATGATGAGCAGTTCTTC; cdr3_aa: CATSRKLAGDDEQFF
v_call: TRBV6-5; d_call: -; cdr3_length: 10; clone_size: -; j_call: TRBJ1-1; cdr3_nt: TGTGCCAGCGTTTCCACTGAAGCTTTCTTT; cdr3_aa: CASVSTEAFF
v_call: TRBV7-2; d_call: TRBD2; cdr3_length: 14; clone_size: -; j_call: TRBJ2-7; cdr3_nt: TGTGCCAGCAGCTTTGCGGGAGGGGCCTACGAGCAGTACTTC; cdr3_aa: CASSFAGGAYEQYF
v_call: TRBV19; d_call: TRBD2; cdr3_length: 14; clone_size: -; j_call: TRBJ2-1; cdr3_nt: TGTGCCAGTTCGACTAGCGGGAGAACCCATGAGCAGTTCTTC; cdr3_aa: CASSTSGRTHEQFF
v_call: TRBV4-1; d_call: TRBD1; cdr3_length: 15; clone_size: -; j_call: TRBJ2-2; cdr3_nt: TGCGCCAGCAGCCAAGTCAGGGGGCGCTTCGGGGAGCTGTTTTTT; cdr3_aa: CASSQVRGRFGELFF
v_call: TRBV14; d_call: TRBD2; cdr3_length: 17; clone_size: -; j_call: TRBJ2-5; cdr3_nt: TGTGCCAGCAGCCAAGGACCGACTAGCGGGATAACAAAGACCCAGTACTTC; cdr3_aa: CASSQGPTSGITKTQYF
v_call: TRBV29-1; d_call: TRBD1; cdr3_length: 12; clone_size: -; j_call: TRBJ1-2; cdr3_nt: TGCAGCGGGTGGACAGGGTTGGGTGGCTACACCTTC; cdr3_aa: CSGWTGLGGYTF
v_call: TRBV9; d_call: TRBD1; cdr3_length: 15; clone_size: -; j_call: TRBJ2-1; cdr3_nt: TGTGCCAGCAGCGGGCAGGGGGCCGTCTACAATGAGCAGTTCTTC; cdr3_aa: CASSGQGAVYNEQFF